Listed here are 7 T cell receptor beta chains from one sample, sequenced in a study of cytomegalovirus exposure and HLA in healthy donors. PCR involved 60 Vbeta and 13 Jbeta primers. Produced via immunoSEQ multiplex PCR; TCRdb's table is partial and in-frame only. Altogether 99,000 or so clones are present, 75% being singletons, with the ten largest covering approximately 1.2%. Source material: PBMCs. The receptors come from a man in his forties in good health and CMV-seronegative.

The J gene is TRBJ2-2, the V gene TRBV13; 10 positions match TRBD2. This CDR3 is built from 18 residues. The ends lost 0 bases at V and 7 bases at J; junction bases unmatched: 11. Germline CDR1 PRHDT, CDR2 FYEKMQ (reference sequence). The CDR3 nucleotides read TGTGCCAGCAGCTTAGGGCTAGCGGGAGTTACGTGGAGCGGGGAGCTGTTTTTT. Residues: CASSLGLAGVTWSGELFF.

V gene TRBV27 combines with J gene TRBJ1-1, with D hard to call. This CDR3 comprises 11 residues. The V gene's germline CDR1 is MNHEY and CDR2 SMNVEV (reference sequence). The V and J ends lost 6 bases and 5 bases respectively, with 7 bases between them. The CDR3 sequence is CASRSGTEAFF. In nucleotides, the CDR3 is TGTGCCAGCAGGTCGGGGACTGAAGCTTTCTTT.

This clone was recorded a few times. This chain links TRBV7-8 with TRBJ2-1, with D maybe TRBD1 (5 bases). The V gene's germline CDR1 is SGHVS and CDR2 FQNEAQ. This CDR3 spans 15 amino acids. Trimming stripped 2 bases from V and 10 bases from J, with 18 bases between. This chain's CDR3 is CASSLRRVPIEEQFF. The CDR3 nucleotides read TGTGCCAGCAGCTTACGCAGGGTCCCAATCGAGGAGCAGTTCTTC.

CDR3 sequence reads: CASSNPQGDNGYTF. The CDR3 region has the DNA TGTGCCAGCAGCAACCCACAGGGAGACAATGGCTACACCTTC. The rearrangement links TRBV21-1 to TRBJ1-2; the table names TRBD1, a call not compared with the DNA. TRBV21-1 is reported as a pseudogene. This CDR3 spans 14 amino acids.

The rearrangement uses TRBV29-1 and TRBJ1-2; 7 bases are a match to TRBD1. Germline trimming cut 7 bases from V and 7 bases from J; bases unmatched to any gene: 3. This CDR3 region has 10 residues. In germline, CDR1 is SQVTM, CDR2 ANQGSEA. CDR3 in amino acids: CSATGPGYTF. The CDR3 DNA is TGCAGCGCGACAGGGCCTGGCTACACCTTC.

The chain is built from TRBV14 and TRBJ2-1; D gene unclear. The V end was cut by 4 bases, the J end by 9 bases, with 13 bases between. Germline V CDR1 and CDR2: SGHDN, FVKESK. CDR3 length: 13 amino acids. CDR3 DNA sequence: TGTGCCAGCAGCCGAGAGTTGAGGTCTGAGCAGTTCTTC. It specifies CASSRELRSEQFF.

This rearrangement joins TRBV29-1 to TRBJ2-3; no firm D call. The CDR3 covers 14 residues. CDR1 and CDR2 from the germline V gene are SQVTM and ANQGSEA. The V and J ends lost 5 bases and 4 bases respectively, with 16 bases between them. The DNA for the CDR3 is TGCAGCGTTTGGCTTGCGGTCCCTTCAGATACGCAGTATTTT. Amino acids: CSVWLAVPSDTQYF.